The clone carrying this T cell receptor beta chain has only a few counts. The antigen is not known. The V gene end was trimmed by 4 bases and the J gene end by 1 base; junction bases not matched to a gene: 3. The germline V gene encodes CDR1 SNHLY and CDR2 FYNNEI. This CDR3 has 15 residues. This record comes from a study of blood T cells in healthy people across ages. Per sample, a minimum of 6.5 million PBMCs were isolated. Study-wide results and limits: CMV infection status of these donors was not known.

A second PCR, run for roughly 7 to 11 cycles, used a sample-barcoded 5' primer plus a J-beta primer mix. All cDNA molecules were each tagged by a template-switch adaptor with 12 random nucleotides. One entry per CDR3 protein, called by TCRdb with MiXCR from the 5' RACE reads. The sample yields 750,000 or so distinct CDR3 sequences, 25% seen once. These same records also appear under a second study, on T cells of mothers and their children. Per that paper: Sample barcodes plus 2-4 random nucleotides came from the M1S primer.

This receptor was obtained from a boy younger than 18 in good health. V and J are TRBV2 and TRBJ2-2, with TRBD2 identical over 7 bases. The sample comprised blood. The CDR3 nucleotides read TGTGCCAGCAGTGTTAGGACTAGGAACACCGGGGAGCTGTTTTTT. Its translation is CASSVRTRNTGELFF. The full variable domain, completed using reference TRBV2 and TRBJ2-2, is EPEVTQTPSHQVTQMGQEVILRCVPISNHLYFYWYRQILGQKVEFLVSFYNNEISEKSEIFDDQFSVERPDGSNFTLKIRSTKLEDSAMYFCASSVRTRNTGELFFGEGSRLTVL.